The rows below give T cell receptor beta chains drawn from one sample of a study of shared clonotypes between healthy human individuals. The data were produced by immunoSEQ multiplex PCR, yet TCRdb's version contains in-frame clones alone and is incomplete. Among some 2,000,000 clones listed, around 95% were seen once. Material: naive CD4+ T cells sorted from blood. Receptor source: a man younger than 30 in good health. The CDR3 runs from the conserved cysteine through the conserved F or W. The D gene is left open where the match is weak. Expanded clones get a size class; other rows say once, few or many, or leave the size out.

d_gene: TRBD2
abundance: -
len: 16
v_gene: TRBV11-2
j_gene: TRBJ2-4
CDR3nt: TGTGCCAGCAGGAATGCCCTAGCGGGAGGCACGAACATTCAGTACTTC
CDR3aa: CASRNALAGGTNIQYF

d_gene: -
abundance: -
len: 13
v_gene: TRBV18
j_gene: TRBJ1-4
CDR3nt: TGTGCCAGCTCACCGGGACTCAGGGAAAAACTGTTTTTT
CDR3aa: CASSPGLREKLFF

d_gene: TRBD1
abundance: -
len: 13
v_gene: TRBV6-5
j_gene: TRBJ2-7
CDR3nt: TGTGCCAGCAGGGGACAGGGAGAGGGCGAGCAGTACTTC
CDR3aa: CASRGQGEGEQYF

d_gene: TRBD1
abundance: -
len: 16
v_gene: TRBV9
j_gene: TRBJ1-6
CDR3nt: TGTGCCAGCAGCGACGTTGGGACAGGGGTTGCCTCACCCCTCCACTTT
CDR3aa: CASSDVGTGVASPLHF

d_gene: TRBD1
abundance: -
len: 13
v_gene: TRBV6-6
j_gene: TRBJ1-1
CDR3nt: TGTGCCAGCAGGACAGGGGGCGCGGCTGAAGCTTTCTTT
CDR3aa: CASRTGGAAEAFF

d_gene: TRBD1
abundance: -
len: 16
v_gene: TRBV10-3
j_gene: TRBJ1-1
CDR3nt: TGTGCCATCAGTGAGCCCTCCGGGACAGGGGGCACTGAAGCTTTCTTT
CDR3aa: CAISEPSGTGGTEAFF

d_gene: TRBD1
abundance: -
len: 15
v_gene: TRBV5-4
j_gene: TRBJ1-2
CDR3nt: TGTGCCAGCAGCTTGGGAACGACAGGGAACTATGGCTACACCTTC
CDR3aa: CASSLGTTGNYGYTF

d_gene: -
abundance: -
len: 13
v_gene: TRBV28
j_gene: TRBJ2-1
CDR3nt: TGTGCCAGCAGTTTGTGGGGGGCCAGTGAGCAGTTCTTC
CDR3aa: CASSLWGASEQFF

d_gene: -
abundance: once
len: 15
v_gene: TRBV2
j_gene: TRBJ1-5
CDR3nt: TGTGCCAGCAGTGATCAGGGGATAAGCAATCAGCCCCAGCATTTT
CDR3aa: CASSDQGISNQPQHF

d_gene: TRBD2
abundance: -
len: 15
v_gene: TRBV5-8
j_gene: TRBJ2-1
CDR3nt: TGTGCCAGCAGCTCCGGGACTACCGCCTACAATGAGCAGTTCTTC
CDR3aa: CASSSGTTAYNEQFF

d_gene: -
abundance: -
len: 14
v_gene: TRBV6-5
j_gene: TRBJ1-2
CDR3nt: TGTGCCAGCAAAGACGGCAGTTCTAACTATGGCTACACCTTC
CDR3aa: CASKDGSSNYGYTF

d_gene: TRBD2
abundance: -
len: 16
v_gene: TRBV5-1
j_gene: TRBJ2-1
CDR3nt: TGCGCCAGCAGCTCAACGGGACTAGCGGGGAACAATGAGCAGTTCTTC
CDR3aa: CASSSTGLAGNNEQFF

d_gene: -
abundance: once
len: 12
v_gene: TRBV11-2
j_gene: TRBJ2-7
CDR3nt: TGTGCCAGCAGCCCCCTCGGGGGCGAGCAGTACTTC
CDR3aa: CASSPLGGEQYF

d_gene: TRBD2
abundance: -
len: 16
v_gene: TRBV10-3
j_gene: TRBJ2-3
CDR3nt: TGTGCCATCAGTGAGTCGGGCCTAGCGGGCACAGATACGCAGTATTTT
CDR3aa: CAISESGLAGTDTQYF

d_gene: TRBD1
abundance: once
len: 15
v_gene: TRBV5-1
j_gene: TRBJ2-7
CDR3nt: TGCGCCAGCCGGGGCGGGACAGGGGCGCCCTACGAGCAGTACTTC
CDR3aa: CASRGGTGAPYEQYF

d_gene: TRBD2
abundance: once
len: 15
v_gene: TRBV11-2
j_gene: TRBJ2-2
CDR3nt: TGTGCCAGCAGCTTCGGACTAGCGGGAGCCGGGGAGCTGTTTTTT
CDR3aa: CASSFGLAGAGELFF

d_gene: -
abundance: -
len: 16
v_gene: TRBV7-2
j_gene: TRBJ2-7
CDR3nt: TGTGCCAGCAGCTTAGCGCAAGGGATCCCTACCTACGAGCAGTACTTC
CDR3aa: CASSLAQGIPTYEQYF

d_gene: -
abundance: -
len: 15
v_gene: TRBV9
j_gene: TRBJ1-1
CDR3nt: TGTGCCAGCAGCCGGGGGGCGGGAGTGAACACTGAAGCTTTCTTT
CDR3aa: CASSRGAGVNTEAFF

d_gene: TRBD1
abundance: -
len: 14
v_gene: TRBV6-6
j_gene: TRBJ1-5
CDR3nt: TGTGCCAGCACCGAGGGACAGACAAATCAGCCCCAGCATTTT
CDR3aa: CASTEGQTNQPQHF

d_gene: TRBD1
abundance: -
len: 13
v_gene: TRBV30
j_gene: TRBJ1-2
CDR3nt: TGTGCCTGCAAGACAGGGTTTAGCTATGGCTACACCTTC
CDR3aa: CACKTGFSYGYTF

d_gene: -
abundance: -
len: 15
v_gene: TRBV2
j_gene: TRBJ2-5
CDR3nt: TGTGCCAGCAGTGAAGGGTACCCCAAGTTGGAGACCCAGTACTTC
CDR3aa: CASSEGYPKLETQYF

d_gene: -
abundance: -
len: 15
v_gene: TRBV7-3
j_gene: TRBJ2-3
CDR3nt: TGTGCCAGCAGCTTAAGTCGGGTAGCAACAGATACGCAGTATTTT
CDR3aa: CASSLSRVATDTQYF

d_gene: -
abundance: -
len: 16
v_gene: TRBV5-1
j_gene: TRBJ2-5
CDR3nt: TGCGCCAGCAGCCCAGGGGAAGACAGGTACAGGGAGACCCAGTACTTC
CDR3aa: CASSPGEDRYRETQYF

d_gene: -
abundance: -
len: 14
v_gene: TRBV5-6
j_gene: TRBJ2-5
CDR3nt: TGTGCCAGCAGCCTGAGGGACCATAGTGAGACCCAGTACTTC
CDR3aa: CASSLRDHSETQYF

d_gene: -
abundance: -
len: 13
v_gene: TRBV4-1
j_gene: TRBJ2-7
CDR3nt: TGCGCCAGCAGCAAGGTTGGGGGCTACGAGCAGTACTTC
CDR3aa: CASSKVGGYEQYF

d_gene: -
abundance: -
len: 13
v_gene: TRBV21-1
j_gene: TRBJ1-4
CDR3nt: TGTGCCAGCAGCAATGAGTTAAATGAAAAACTGTTTTTT
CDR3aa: CASSNELNEKLFF

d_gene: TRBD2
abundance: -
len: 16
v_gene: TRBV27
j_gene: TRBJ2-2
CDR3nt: TGTGCCAGCAGGGGCTGGGCGGGGGCGAACACCGGGGAGCTGTTTTTT
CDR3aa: CASRGWAGANTGELFF

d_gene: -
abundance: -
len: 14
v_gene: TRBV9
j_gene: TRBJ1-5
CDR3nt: TGTGCCAGCAGCCCGGCGGGACTCAATCAGCCCCAGCATTTT
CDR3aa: CASSPAGLNQPQHF

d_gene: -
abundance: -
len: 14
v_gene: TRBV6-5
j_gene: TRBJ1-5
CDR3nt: TGTGCCAGCACCCCCGGGGGGATCAATCAGCCCCAGCATTTT
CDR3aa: CASTPGGINQPQHF

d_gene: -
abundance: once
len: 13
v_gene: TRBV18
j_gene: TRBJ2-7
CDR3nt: TGTGCCAGCTCACCACTGGAGGGGGGCGAGCAGTACTTC
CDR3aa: CASSPLEGGEQYF

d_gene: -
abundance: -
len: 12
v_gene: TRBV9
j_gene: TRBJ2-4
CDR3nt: TGTGCCAGCAGCGTAGATGGTGGCATTCAGTACTTC
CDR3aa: CASSVDGGIQYF

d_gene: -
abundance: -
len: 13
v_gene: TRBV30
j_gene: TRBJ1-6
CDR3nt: TGTGCCTGGACGGACGGCCTTAATTCACCCCTCCACTTT
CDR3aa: CAWTDGLNSPLHF

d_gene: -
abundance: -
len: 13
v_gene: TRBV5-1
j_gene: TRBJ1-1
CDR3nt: TGCGCCAGCAGCTTGAACATAATCACTGAAGCTTTCTTT
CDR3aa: CASSLNIITEAFF

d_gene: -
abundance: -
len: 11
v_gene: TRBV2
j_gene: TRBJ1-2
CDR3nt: TGTGCCAGCAGTGGGGGATATGGCTACACCTTC
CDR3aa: CASSGGYGYTF

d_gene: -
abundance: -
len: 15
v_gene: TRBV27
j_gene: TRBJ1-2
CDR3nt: TGTGCCAGCAGTCCCCGGGTCGGTGGGAACTATGGCTACACCTTC
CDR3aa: CASSPRVGGNYGYTF

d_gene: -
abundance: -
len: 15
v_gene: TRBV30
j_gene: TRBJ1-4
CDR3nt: TGTGCCTGGAGACAGGGTGGCCAAGCTGATGAAAAACTGTTTTTT
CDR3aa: CAWRQGGQADEKLFF

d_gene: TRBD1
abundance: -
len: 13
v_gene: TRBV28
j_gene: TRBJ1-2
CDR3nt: TGTGCCAGCTTGACACAGGGGGCGGAAGGCTACACCTTC
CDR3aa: CASLTQGAEGYTF

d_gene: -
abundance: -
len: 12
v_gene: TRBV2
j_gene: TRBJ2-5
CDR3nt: TGTGCCAGCCGATTGAACCAAGAGACCCAGTACTTC
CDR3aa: CASRLNQETQYF

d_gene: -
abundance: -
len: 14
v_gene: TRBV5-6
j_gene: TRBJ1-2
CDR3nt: TGTGCCAGCAGCCAAGGGAGGGCCCTCTATGGCTACACCTTC
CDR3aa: CASSQGRALYGYTF

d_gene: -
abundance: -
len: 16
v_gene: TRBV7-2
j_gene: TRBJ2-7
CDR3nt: TGTGCCAGCAGCTCTTTGGACCTCCGGACCACCTACGAGCAGTACTTC
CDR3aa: CASSSLDLRTTYEQYF

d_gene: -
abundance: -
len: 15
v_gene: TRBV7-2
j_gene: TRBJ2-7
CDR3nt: TGTGCCAGCAGCTCTTCGGGGTCGACGTTCTACGAGCAGTACTTC
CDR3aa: CASSSSGSTFYEQYF

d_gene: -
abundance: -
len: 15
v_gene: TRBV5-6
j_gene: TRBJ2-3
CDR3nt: TGTGCCAGCAGCTTGTTGGGACCTAGCACAGATACGCAGTATTTT
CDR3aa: CASSLLGPSTDTQYF

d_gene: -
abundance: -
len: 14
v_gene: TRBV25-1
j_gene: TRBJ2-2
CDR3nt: TGTGCCAGTGCCCAGCCTCGGGACACCGGGGAGCTGTTTTTT
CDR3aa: CASAQPRDTGELFF

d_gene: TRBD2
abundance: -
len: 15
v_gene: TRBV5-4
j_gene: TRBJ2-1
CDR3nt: TGTGCCAGCAGATCGGGACTAGGGAACCAGAATGAGCAGTTCTTC
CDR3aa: CASRSGLGNQNEQFF

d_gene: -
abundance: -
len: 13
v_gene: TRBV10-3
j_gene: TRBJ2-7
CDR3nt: TGTGCCATCGGGGCGGGCCTGGGGTACGAGCAGTACTTC
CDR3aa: CAIGAGLGYEQYF

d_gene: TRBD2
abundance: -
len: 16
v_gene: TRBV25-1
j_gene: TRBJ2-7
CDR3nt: TGTGCCAGCAGTCCTACACCGGGACTAGGTCTACACGAGCAGTACTTC
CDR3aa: CASSPTPGLGLHEQYF

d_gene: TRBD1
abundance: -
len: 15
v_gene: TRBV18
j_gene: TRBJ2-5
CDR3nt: TGTGCCAGCTCTCGCCTAGACAGGGCGGGAGAGACCCAGTACTTC
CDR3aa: CASSRLDRAGETQYF

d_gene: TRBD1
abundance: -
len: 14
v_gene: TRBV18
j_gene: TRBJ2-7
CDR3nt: TGTGCCAGCTCACCAGGGAGACAGGGGAACGAGCAGTACTTC
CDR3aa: CASSPGRQGNEQYF

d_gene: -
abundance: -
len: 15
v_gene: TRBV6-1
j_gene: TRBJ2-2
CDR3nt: TGTGCCAGCAGTGAAGCGATAGGGGGCACCGGGGAGCTGTTTTTT
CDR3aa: CASSEAIGGTGELFF

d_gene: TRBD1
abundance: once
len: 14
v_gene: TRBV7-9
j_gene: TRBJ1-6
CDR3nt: TGTGCCAGCAGCCGGGACAGGGTAGGCTCACCCCTCCACTTT
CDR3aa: CASSRDRVGSPLHF

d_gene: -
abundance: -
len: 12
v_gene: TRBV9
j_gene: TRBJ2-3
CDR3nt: TGTGCCAGCAGCTCAAACACAGATACGCAGTATTTT
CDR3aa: CASSSNTDTQYF

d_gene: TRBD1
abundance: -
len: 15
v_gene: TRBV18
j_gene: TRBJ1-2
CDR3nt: TGTGCCAGCTCCCACGGGACAGGGACTAACTATGGCTACACCTTC
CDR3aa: CASSHGTGTNYGYTF

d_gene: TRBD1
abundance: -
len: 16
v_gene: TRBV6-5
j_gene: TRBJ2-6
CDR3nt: TGTGCCAGCAGTTCTTACAGGGGCGCTGGGGCCAACGTCCTGACTTTC
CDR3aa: CASSSYRGAGANVLTF

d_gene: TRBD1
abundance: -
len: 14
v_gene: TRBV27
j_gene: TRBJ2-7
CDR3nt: TGTGCCAGCAGTCGGACAGGGATATCCTACGAGCAGTACTTC
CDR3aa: CASSRTGISYEQYF

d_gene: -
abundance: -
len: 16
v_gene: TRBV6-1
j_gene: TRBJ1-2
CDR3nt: TGTGCCAGCAGTGAATTGGGGAATGGGGGGAGCGGCGGCTACACCTTC
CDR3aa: CASSELGNGGSGGYTF